This is a list of T cell receptor beta chains from one sample in a study of OX40 agonist ivuxolimab in advanced cancers. TCRdb keeps only in-frame clones here, not all; method: immunoSEQ multiplex PCR. The sample carries approximately 28,000 clones, more than 75% recorded once. Sample: CD4+ or CD8+ T cells sorted from blood, taken in a trial of the OX40 agonist ivuxolimab. Source of these receptors: an adult with an advanced solid tumor such as melanoma, head and neck, liver or kidney cancer. CDR3s include the opening cysteine and the closing phenylalanine or tryptophan.

v_call	j_call	cdr3_aa
TRBV11-3	TRBJ2-2	CASSYSWGADTGELFF
TRBV4-2	TRBJ2-7	CASSPLGTGGSYEQYF
TRBV5-6	TRBJ2-5	CASSLELAGVKTQYF
TRBV5-4	TRBJ1-4	CASSLQDDNEKLFF
TRBV7-8	TRBJ2-2	CASSHGGQGVLFF
TRBV5-4	TRBJ2-3	CASSLLRDVTDTQYF
TRBV4-1	TRBJ2-3	CASSLYGLEDTQYF
TRBV28	TRBJ2-7	CASSSTSGRAFF
TRBV7-9	TRBJ2-1	CASSLVTGSGNEQFF
TRBV11-1	TRBJ1-1	CASSSRTGPTEAFF
TRBV28	TRBJ1-1	CASSALQGHTEAFF
TRBV5-1	TRBJ1-1	CASSLMRVDTEAFF
TRBV9	TRBJ2-2	CASSVSADPSGELFF
TRBV9	TRBJ1-4	CASSVGQGDEKLFF
TRBV7-9	TRBJ2-3	CASSLVGGSPDTQYF
TRBV18	TRBJ2-3	CASSPPGGGPDTQYF
TRBV28	TRBJ1-6	CASIGWEGVNSPLHF
TRBV7-9	TRBJ2-7	CASSSQYEQYF
TRBV27	TRBJ2-2	CASTRGQGAITGELFF
TRBV27	TRBJ2-1	CASSLSGSDPYNEQFF
TRBV6-4	TRBJ1-4	CASSDRDRAATNEKLFF
TRBV27	TRBJ2-2	CASSLSPGRKNTGELFF
TRBV9	TRBJ2-6	CASSVEGAGANVLTF
TRBV1	TRBJ2-1	CTSSEPGTSVEQFF